The T cell receptor (beta chain) described here comes from a study of cytomegalovirus exposure and HLA in healthy donors. About the study: There were tens of millions of unique TCRs (from HLA-typed donors) in an early data release. General study points: From TCR beta sequences, most subjects' HLA-A and HLA-B alleles were reportedly predicted accurately.

Each of the donors was a healthy bone marrow donor. With 60 Vbeta and 13 Jbeta primers, the PCR was carried out. Original handling: Later, tens of millions of unique TCR beta chains were counted in an analysis, and roughly 11 million of them were shared. Only in-frame clones appear in the TCRdb table, and some are missing; sequencing was by immunoSEQ multiplex PCR. V and J calls and clone size are those listed in that table; D and trimming were worked out from the DNA. The sample records about 200,000 clones, roughly 77% being singletons. On this clone itself: Its antigen is currently unknown.

The CDR3 covers 15 residues. CDR1 and CDR2 from the germline V gene are MNHEY and SVGAGI. J gave up 2 bases and V 11 bases, and 15 bases lay outside the gene matches. Material: PBMCs. This TCR came from a male donor in good health and CMV-seropositive. The gene calls are TRBV6-5 and TRBJ2-7; 7 bases match TRBD2. The DNA of the CDR3 is TGTGCCTTCTCTTGGGGGGGGACGTCTGCCTACGAGCAGTACTTC. Translated: CAFSWGGTSAYEQYF.